The present entry profiles one TCR beta chain with its context. Its target is unknown. Each CDR3 protein is one row after TCRdb ran MiXCR on the reads. The sample lists about 890,000 distinct CDR3 sequences; 31% were seen once. This sample is drawn from a study of T cell repertoires in cytomegalovirus infection. Study-wide background: CMV epitopes that were recently identified and HLA-C-restricted were used alongside well-studied HLA-B-restricted ones. CMV infection together with matching HLA type was indicated by public TCR beta signatures.

Study-wide results and caveats: Cumulative frequency (of public TCR beta family members) identified carriers of CMV plus the relevant HLA.

The length of the CDR3 is 11 residues. Trimming shortened V by 8 bases and J by 8 bases, and 15 bases separated the two germline ends. The germline V gene has CDR1 SQVTM and CDR2 ANQGSEA. The chain joins TRBV29-1 to TRBJ1-2, with D possibly matching TRBD1 (5 bases). The clonotype originates from a human donor in good health (CMV status not recorded). Some clones in this sample may be carry-over from other donors' samples. Sample: cultured CD8+ T cells from PBMCs, taken from culture after CMV antigen stimulation. CDR3 in amino acids: CSYSSGVGYTF. CDR3 nucleotide sequence: TGCAGCTACTCCTCGGGGGTGGGCTACACCTTC.